These 18 T cell receptor beta chains share one sample of origin, sequenced in a study of cytomegalovirus exposure and HLA in healthy donors. The PCR employed 60 Vbeta primers together with 13 Jbeta primers. TCRdb's table, derived via immunoSEQ multiplex PCR, lists solely in-frame clones and lacks some. The sample lists approximately 190,000 clones; about three quarters were seen once. The source material was PBMCs. The receptors originated from a woman aged 30 to 39 in good health and CMV-seropositive.

This chain links TRBV7-9 with TRBJ2-1; D uncertain. This CDR3 spans 11 amino acids. Germline assignment: CDR1 SEHNR and CDR2 FQNEAQ (reference sequence). V lost 8 bases, J lost 6 bases, and 8 bases lay in between. This CDR3 is CASEEFNEQFF. The CDR3 DNA reads as TGTGCCAGCGAGGAGTTCAATGAGCAGTTCTTC.

This clone appeared a few times. The CDR3 DNA reads TGTGCCAGCAGCGGAGGGACAGGGCTGAACACTGAAGCTTTCTTT. Protein sequence: CASSGGTGLNTEAFF. V usage is TRBV7-2 and J usage is TRBJ1-1, with TRBD1 identical over 9 bases. CDR1 is SGHTA and CDR2 is FQGNSA in the germline V gene. There are 15 residues in the CDR3. The ends lost 5 bases at V and 0 bases at J; junction bases unmatched: 4.

J is TRBJ2-2 and V is TRBV30; 10 nucleotides line up with TRBD2. CDR1 and CDR2 (germline): GTSNPN, SVGIG (reference sequence). CDR3 length: 16 amino acids. V was clipped by 3 bases and J by 4 bases; unmatched bases: 8. CDR3: CAWSSESGRATGELFF. The CDR3 bases are TGTGCCTGGAGCTCCGAGAGCGGGAGGGCCACCGGGGAGCTGTTTTTT.

The chain employs TRBV30 and TRBJ1-1; possible D gene TRBD1, 6 bases. The V end was cut by 2 bases, the J end by 4 bases, with 14 bases between. This CDR3 comprises 14 residues. Germline V gives CDR1 GTSNPN, CDR2 SVGIG (reference sequence). Written as DNA, the CDR3 is TGTGCCTGGAGTCAGGGGTTGGGGAGCACTGAAGCTTTCTTT. Protein product: CAWSQGLGSTEAFF.

The chain carries TRBV28 and TRBJ2-7; D is ambiguous. Trimming removed 1 base from V and 4 bases from J, with 14 bases in between. The length of the CDR3 is 15 residues. Germline V CDR1 and CDR2: MDHEN, SYDVKM. The CDR3 nucleotides are TGTGCCAGCAGTTTATTATCCCCCAACAGTTACGAGCAGTACTTC. Protein sequence: CASSLLSPNSYEQYF.

This rearrangement joins TRBV18 to TRBJ2-1, with 8 bases that match TRBD2. CDR1 is KGHSH, CDR2 LQKENI, per germline. V gave up 2 bases and J gave up 4 bases; unmatched junction bases: 4. The CDR3 length is 15 residues. The CDR3 DNA sequence: TGTGCCAGCTCACCATCCGGGGGGGTTTACAATGAGCAGTTCTTC. As protein: CASSPSGGVYNEQFF. The variable domain in full, completed from reference TRBV18 and TRBJ2-1, reads NAGVMQNPRHLVRRRGQEARLRCSPMKGHSHVYWYRQLPEEGLKFMVYLQKENIIDESGMPKERFSAEFPKEGPSILRIQQVVRGDSAAYFCASSPSGGVYNEQFFGPGTRLTVL.

There are a few counts of this clone. The chain carries TRBV15 and TRBJ1-4; 10 bases fit TRBD1. The CDR3 spans 14 residues. V shed 4 bases and J 8 bases; nucleotides not matched to a gene: 4. Germline assignment: CDR1 LNHNV and CDR2 YYDKDF (reference sequence). CDR3 residues: CATSTGQGREKLFF. CDR3 nucleotides: TGTGCCACCAGCACGGGACAGGGGCGGGAAAAACTGTTTTTT.

The V call is TRBV5-1, the J call TRBJ1-4, with a possible D match to TRBD1 (5 bases). Trimming pared 4 bases from V and 8 bases from J, leaving 12 bases between. Germline values: CDR1 SGHRS, CDR2 YFSETQ. The CDR3 is 13 residues long. The chain's CDR3 is CASSPGWREKLFF. In DNA, the CDR3 is TGCGCCAGCAGCCCAGGGTGGCGAGAAAAACTGTTTTTT. The variable domain in full, completed from reference TRBV5-1 and TRBJ1-4, reads KAGVTQTPRYLIKTRGQQVTLSCSPISGHRSVSWYQQTPGQGLQFLFEYFSETQRNKGNFPGRFSGRQFSNSRSEMNVSTLELGDSALYLCASSPGWREKLFFGSGTQLSVL.

The CDR3 sequence: CASSTFRGAGSPLHF. In nucleotides, the CDR3 is TGTGCCAGCAGCACCTTCCGGGGGGCGGGTTCACCCCTCCACTTT. V usage is TRBV11-2 and J usage is TRBJ1-6; a weak D match, TRBD1 (6 bases). CDR1 and CDR2 (germline): SGHAT, FQNNGV. The V and J ends lost 5 bases and 9 bases respectively, with 17 bases between them. The CDR3 contains 15 residues.

The genes are TRBV6-1 and TRBJ2-3; a weak D match, TRBD2 (5 bases). The CDR3 has 13 residues. CDR1 is MNHNS, CDR2 SASEGT, per germline. With 4 bases removed from V and 4 bases from J, the gap between germline ends came to 9 bases. The CDR3 DNA sequence: TGTGCCAGCAGTGGACTAAGCGCAGATACGCAGTATTTT. It yields the protein CASSGLSADTQYF.

This clone was observed a few times. In nucleotides, the CDR3 is TGTGCCAGCAGTCTAGGACTAGTTTACGAGCAGTACTTC. The encoded protein is CASSLGLVYEQYF. The chain uses TRBV27 and TRBJ2-7, with 7 bases lining up with TRBD2. Germline CDR1 and CDR2: MNHEY and SMNVEV (reference sequence). This CDR3 has 13 residues. V lost 5 bases and J lost 4; bases outside the gene matches: 5.

The chain links TRBV30 to TRBJ2-7; no reliable D call. CDR1 and CDR2 from the germline V gene are GTSNPN and SVGIG (reference sequence). V lost 5 bases, J lost 2 bases, and 13 bases lay in between. This CDR3 contains 13 residues. The CDR3 DNA reads TGTGCCTGGCAACGCGACCGGGCCTACGAGCAGTACTTC. Translated: CAWQRDRAYEQYF.

This chain connects TRBV7-2 to TRBJ2-1; 12 bases are a match to TRBD2. Germline CDR1 and CDR2: SGHTA and FQGNSA. With 5 bases clipped from V and 5 bases from J, the junction kept 7 bases outside the gene matches. The CDR3 runs 16 residues. Here the CDR3 DNA reads TGTGCCAGCAGCGTCCCGGGACTAGCGGGCCACAATGAGCAGTTCTTC. Encoded protein: CASSVPGLAGHNEQFF.

This sequence joins TRBV7-2 and TRBJ2-2; TRBD2 might be the D (6 bases). The V end was cut by 0 bases, the J end by 7 bases, with 6 bases between. CDR1 and CDR2 (germline): SGHTA, FQGNSA. This CDR3 spans 13 amino acids. The DNA of the CDR3 is TGTGCCAGCAGCTTAGCGCGGGGCGGGGAGCTGTTTTTT. Amino acid sequence: CASSLARGGELFF.

The chain links TRBV4-3 to TRBJ2-3; D not certain. Germline-derived CDR1 and CDR2 are LGHNA and YSLEER. V lost 1 base and J lost 0, with 5 bases in between. The CDR3 contains 14 residues. The CDR3 loop reads CASSQGPSTDTQYF. The DNA for the CDR3 is TGCGCCAGCAGCCAAGGTCCGAGCACAGATACGCAGTATTTT.

The table lists this clone with a few counts. The chain is built from TRBV2 and TRBJ1-1, with D unresolved. Between the trimmed V and J ends, which lost 7 bases and 1 base, there was a span of 7 bases. Germline CDR1 SNHLY, CDR2 FYNNEI. CDR3 size: 12 residues. CDR3 nucleotide sequence: TGTGCCAGCACCGGGGAGAACACTGAAGCTTTCTTT. Translated: CASTGENTEAFF.

The chain links TRBV28 to TRBJ2-7, with TRBD2 matching over 8 bases. Trimming at V came to 5 bases and at J to 12 bases, leaving 9 bases not matched to a gene. The CDR3 length is 12 residues. Germline CDR1 reads MDHEN; CDR2 reads SYDVKM. CDR3 protein: CASSPRLAGWYF. CDR3 bases: TGTGCCAGCAGTCCCCGGTTAGCGGGATGGTACTTC.

The chain employs TRBV5-1 and TRBJ2-4; a possible D gene is TRBD2 (7 bases). The CDR3 runs to 16 residues. CDR1 and CDR2 from the germline V gene are SGHRS and YFSETQ. Trimming cost V 0 bases and J 1 base, with 11 bases left between them. In DNA form, the CDR3 reads TGCGCCAGCAGCTTGGCCGGGGGGCGGGCCAAAAACATTCAGTACTTC. Residues: CASSLAGGRAKNIQYF.